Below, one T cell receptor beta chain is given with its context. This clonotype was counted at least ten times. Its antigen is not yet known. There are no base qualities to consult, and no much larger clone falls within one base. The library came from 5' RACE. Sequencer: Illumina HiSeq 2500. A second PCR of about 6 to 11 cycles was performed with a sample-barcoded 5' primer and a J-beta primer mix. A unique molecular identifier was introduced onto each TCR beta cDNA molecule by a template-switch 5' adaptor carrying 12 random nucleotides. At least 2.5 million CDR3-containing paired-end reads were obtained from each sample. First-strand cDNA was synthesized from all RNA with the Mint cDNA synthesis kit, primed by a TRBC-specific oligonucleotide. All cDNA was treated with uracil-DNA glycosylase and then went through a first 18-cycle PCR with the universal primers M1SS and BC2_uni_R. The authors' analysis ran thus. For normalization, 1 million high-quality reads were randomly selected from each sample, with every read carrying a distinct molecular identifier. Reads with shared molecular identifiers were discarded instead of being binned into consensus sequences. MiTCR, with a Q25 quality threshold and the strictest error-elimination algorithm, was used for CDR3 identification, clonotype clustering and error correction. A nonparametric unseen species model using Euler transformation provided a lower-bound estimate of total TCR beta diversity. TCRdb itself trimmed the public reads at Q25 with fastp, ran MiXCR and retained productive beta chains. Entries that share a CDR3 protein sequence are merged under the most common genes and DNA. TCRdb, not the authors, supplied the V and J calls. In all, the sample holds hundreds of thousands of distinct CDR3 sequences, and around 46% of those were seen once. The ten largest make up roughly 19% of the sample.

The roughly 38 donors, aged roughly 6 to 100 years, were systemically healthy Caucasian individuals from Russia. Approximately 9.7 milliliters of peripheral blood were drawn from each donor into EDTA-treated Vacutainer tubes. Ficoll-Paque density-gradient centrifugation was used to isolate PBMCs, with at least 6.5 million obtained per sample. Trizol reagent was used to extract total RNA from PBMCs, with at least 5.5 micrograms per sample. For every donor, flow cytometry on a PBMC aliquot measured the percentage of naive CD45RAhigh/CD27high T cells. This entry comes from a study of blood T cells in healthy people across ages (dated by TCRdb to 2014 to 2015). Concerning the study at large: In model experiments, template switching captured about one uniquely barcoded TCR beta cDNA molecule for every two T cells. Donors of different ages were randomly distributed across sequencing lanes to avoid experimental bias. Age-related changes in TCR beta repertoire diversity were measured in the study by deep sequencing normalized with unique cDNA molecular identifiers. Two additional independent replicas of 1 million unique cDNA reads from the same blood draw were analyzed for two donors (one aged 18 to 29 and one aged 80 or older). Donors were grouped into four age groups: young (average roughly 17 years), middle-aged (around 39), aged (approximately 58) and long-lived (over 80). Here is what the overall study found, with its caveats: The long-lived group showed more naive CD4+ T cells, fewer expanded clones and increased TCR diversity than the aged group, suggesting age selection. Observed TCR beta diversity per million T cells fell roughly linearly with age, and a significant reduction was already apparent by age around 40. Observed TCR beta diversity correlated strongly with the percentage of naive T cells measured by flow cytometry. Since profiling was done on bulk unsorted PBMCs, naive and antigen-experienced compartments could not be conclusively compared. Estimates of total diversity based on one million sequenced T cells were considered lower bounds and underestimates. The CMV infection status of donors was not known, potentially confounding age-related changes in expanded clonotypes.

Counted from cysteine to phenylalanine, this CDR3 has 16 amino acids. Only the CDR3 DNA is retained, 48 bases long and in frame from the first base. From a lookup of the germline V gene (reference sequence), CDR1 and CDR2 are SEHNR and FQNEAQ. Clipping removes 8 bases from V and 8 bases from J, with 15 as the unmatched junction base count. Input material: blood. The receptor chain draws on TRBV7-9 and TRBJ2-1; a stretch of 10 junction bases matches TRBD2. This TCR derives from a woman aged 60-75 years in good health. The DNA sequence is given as TGTGCCAGCCATCCTGCGAGCGGGAGGGCCTCGGATGAGCAGTTCTTC. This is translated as CASHPASGRASDEQFF.